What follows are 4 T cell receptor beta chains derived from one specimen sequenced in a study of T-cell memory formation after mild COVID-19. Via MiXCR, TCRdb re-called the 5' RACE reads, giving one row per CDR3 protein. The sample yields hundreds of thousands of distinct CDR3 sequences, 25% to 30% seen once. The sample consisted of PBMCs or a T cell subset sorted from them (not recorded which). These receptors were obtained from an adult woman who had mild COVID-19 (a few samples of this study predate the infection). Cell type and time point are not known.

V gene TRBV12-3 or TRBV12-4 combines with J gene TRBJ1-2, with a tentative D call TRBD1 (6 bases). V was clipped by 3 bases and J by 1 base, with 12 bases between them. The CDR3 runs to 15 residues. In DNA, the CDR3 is TGTGCCAGCAGTTTTTCTACAGGGAGTAACTATGGCTACACCTTC. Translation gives CASSFSTGSNYGYTF.

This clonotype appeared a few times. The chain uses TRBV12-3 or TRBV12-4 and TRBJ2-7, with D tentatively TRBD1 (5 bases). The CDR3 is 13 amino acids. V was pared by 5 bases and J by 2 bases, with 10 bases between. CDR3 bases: TGTGCCAGCAGTGACAGCATTACCTACGAGCAGTACTTC. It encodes CASSDSITYEQYF.

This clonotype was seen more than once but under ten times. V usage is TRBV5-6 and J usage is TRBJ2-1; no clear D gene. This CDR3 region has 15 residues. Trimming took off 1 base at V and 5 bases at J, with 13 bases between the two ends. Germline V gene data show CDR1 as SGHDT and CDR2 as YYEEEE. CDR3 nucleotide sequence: TGTGCCAGCAGCTTGAATTTCATCCCTGACAATGAGCAGTTCTTC. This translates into CASSLNFIPDNEQFF.

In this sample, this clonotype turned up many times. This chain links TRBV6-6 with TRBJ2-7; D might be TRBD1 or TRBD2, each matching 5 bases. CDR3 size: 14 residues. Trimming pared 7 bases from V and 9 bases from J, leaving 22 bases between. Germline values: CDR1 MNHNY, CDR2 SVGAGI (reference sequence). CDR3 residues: CASKQGAGALWQYF. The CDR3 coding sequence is TGTGCCAGCAAACAAGGGGCCGGGGCATTGTGGCAGTACTTC.